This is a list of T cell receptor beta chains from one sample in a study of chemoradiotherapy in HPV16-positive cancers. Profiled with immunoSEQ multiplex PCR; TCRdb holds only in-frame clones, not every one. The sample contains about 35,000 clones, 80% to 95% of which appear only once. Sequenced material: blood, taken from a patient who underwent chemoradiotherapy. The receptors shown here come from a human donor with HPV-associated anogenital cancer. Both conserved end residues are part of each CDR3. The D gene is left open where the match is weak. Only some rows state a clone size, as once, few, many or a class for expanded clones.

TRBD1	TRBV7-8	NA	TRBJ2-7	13	CASRTQGAYEQYF	TGTGCCAGTCGAACCCAGGGGGCCTACGAGCAGTACTTC
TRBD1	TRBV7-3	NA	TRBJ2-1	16	CASSLGTGTGGNEQFF	TGTGCCAGCAGCTTAGGGACCGGGACAGGGGGCAATGAGCAGTTCTTC
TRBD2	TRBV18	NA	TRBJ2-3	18	CASSPGFNGGGQPDTQYF	TGTGCCAGCTCACCTGGGTTCAATGGCGGGGGGCAGCCAGATACGCAGTATTTT
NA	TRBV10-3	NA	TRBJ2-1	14	CAISEPASYNEQFF	TGTGCCATCAGTGAACCGGCCTCCTACAATGAGCAGTTCTTC
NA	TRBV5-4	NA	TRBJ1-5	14	CASSSGNSNQPQHF	TGTGCCAGCAGCTCAGGCAACAGCAATCAGCCCCAGCATTTT
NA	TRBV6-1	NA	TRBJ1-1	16	CASSEAPRRLNTEAFF	TGTGCCAGCAGTGAAGCCCCCAGGCGGCTGAACACTGAAGCTTTCTTT
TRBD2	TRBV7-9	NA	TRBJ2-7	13	CASSERTSDEQYF	TGTGCCAGCAGCGAGAGGACTAGCGACGAGCAGTACTTC
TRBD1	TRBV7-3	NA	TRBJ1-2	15	CASSLRTGDEDGYTF	TGTGCCAGCAGCTTAAGGACAGGGGATGAAGATGGCTACACCTTC
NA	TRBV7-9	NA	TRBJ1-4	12	CASSLGGVKLFF	TGTGCCAGCAGCCTAGGGGGTGTAAAACTGTTTTTT
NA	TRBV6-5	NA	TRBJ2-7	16	CASSLSKGRVIYEQYF	TGTGCCAGCAGTTTATCAAAGGGGCGCGTTATCTACGAGCAGTACTTC
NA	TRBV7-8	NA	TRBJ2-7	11	CASSPRNEQYF	TGTGCCAGCAGCCCTCGGAACGAGCAGTACTTC
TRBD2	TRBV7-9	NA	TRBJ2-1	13	CAPTSGGSGEQFF	TGTGCCCCAACTAGCGGGGGTTCGGGAGAGCAGTTCTTC
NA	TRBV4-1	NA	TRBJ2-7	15	CASSLGHSNSYEQYF	TGCGCCAGCAGTCTGGGACACTCGAACTCCTACGAGCAGTACTTC
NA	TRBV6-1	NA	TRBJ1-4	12	CASRGGNEKLFF	TGTGCCAGCAGGGGAGGTAATGAAAAACTGTTTTTT
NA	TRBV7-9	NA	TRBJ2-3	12	CASSPELGTQYF	TGTGCCAGCAGCCCAGAGTTGGGTACGCAGTATTTT
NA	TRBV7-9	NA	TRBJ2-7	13	CASSSSGGNEQYF	TGTGCCAGCAGCTCCAGTGGGGGGAACGAGCAGTACTTC
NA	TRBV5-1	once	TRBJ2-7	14	CASSLGGGGYEQYF	TGCGCCAGCAGCTTGGGAGGGGGGGGCTACGAGCAGTACTTC
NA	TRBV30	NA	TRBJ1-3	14	CAWSAGGSGNTIYF	TGTGCCTGGAGTGCGGGGGGGTCTGGAAACACCATATATTTT
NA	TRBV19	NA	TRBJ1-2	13	CASSTWDVYGYTF	TGTGCCAGTAGTACCTGGGACGTGTATGGCTACACCTTC
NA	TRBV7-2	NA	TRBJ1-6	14	CASSLASGYSPLHF	TGTGCCAGCAGCTTAGCGTCGGGGTATTCACCCCTCCACTTT
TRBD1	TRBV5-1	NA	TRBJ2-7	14	CASSPPTGGDEQYF	TGCGCCAGCAGCCCACCGACAGGGGGCGACGAGCAGTACTTC
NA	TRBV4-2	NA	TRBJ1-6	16	CASSQDGAGATSPLHF	TGTGCCAGCAGCCAAGATGGGGCAGGGGCGACCTCACCCCTCCACTTT
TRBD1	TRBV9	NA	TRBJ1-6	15	CASSVAGTGPSPLHF	TGTGCCAGCAGCGTAGCTGGGACAGGGCCTTCCCCCCTCCACTTT
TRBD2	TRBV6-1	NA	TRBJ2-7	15	CASSEGTSGSYEQYF	TGTGCCAGCAGTGAAGGGACTAGCGGCTCCTACGAGCAGTACTTC
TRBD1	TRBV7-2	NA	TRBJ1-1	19	CASSLNPPNRQGTNTEAFF	TGTGCCAGCAGCTTAAATCCCCCAAACCGACAGGGTACGAACACTGAAGCTTTCTTT
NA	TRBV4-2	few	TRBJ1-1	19	CASSQEVWFSGEKNTEAFF	TGTGCCAGCAGCCAAGAAGTCTGGTTTTCAGGGGAAAAGAACACTGAAGCTTTCTTT
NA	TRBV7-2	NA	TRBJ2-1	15	CASSSVGIKAGEQFF	TGTGCCAGCAGCTCCGTCGGCATCAAAGCGGGTGAGCAGTTCTTC
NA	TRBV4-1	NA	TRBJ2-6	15	CASSQGDSGANVLTF	TGCGCCAGCAGCCAGGGGGACTCTGGGGCCAACGTCCTGACTTTC
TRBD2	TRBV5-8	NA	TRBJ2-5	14	CASSLGTSGETQYF	TGTGCCAGCAGCTTAGGGACTAGCGGGGAGACCCAGTACTTC
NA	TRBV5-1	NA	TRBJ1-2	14	CASSAGVTNYGYTF	TGCGCCAGCAGTGCCGGGGTCACTAACTATGGCTACACCTTC
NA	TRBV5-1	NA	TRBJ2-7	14	CASRYRTATYEQYF	TGCGCCAGCAGGTATCGGACAGCCACCTACGAGCAGTACTTC
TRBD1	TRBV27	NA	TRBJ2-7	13	CASSRGQGYEQYF	TGTGCCAGCAGTCGTGGACAGGGCTACGAGCAGTACTTC